Each of the 20 T cell receptor beta chains below was sequenced from the same sample in a study of beta chain features in type 1 diabetes (dated by TCRdb to the late 2010s). Library preparation was by the immunoSEQ multiplex PCR assay. All of the isolated RNA was reverse transcribed with the High Capacity cDNA Reverse Transcription Kit, so expressed TCRB transcripts were sequenced. In its TCRdb copy, this immuneACCESS table keeps in-frame sequences only and misses some clones. Where compared with another copy, unresolved V genes explain less than half of these, and the others have no known cause. This sample is represented by over 700,000 clones; about a sixth of them were singletons. About 0.02% of the sample goes to the ten largest clones. The source material was naive CD4+ T cells from blood. Taken with the paper, the label for cell subset or site translates to: true naive CD4+ T cells. The receptors derive from a woman aged 18-29 years in good health.

This clone was counted only a few times. The chain has TRBV6-1 and TRBJ2-6; 8 bases are a match to TRBD1. With V trimmed by 1 base and J by 0 bases, 5 bases remained unmatched. The CDR3 is 18 amino acids. The germline V gene has CDR1 MNHNS and CDR2 SASEGT. CDR3 loop: CASSEGYTGGSGANVLTF. CDR3 bases: TGTGCCAGCAGTGAAGGATATACAGGGGGCTCTGGGGCCAACGTCCTGACTTTC.

Only a few counts were recorded for this clone. The chain has TRBV6-5 and TRBJ2-6; no firm D call. The ends were cut back, 0 bases at V and 2 bases at J, with 5 bases in the middle. This CDR3 has 15 residues. Per germline, CDR1 MNHEY and CDR2 SVGAGI. The CDR3 DNA sequence: TGTGCCAGCAGTTACTCGTGGACTGGGGCCAACGTCCTGACTTTC. Its translation is CASSYSWTGANVLTF.

V usage is TRBV7-3 and J usage is TRBJ2-1; 7 bases align to TRBD2. Trimming cost V 2 bases and J 2 bases; bases outside gene matches: 6. CDR3 length: 16 residues. The germline CDR1 and CDR2 sequences are SGHTA and FQGTGA. The CDR3, as DNA: TGTGCCAGCAGCTTATGGGGCGGGAGTACCTACAATGAGCAGTTCTTC. Protein sequence: CASSLWGGSTYNEQFF.

This rearrangement joins TRBV27 to TRBJ1-3; D is unclear. Germline V gene sequence: CDR1 MNHEY, CDR2 SMNVEV (reference sequence). The CDR3 contains 17 residues. The V end lost 8 bases, the J end lost 0 bases, and 20 bases lay between the germline ends. CDR3 residues: CASGPGTSNRSGNTIYF. The CDR3 DNA is TGTGCCAGCGGCCCAGGAACATCGAATCGCTCTGGAAACACCATATATTTT.

The sample holds a few counts of this clone. The chain employs TRBV5-6 and TRBJ2-3, with D unclear. Trimming removed 4 bases from V and 2 bases from J, with 8 bases in between. The CDR3 length is 13 residues. Germline V lookup: CDR1 SGHDT, CDR2 YYEEEE. The CDR3 sequence: CASSDQSTDTQYF. Here the CDR3 DNA reads TGTGCCAGCAGCGATCAGTCCACAGATACGCAGTATTTT.

In its sample, this clone was seen a few times. Mismatch with germline at one junction end may stem from a read error. The chain employs TRBV12-5 and TRBJ2-1; D may be TRBD2 (6 bases). Germline V gene lookup returns CDR1 LGHNT and CDR2 FRNRAP. The CDR3 loop spans 15 amino acids. In nucleotides, the CDR3 is TGTGCTAGTGGGTTGGGGGGAGTGGGGCCCAATGAGCAGTTCTTC. This gives the protein CASGLGGVGPNEQFF.

This clone was seen a handful of times. The V call is TRBV9, the J call TRBJ2-2, with D possibly being TRBD2 (5 bases). From germline, CDR1 is SGDLS and CDR2 YYNGEE. The CDR3 has 12 residues. Trimming pared 7 bases from V and 4 bases from J, leaving 8 bases between. CDR3 loop: CASGGGTGELFF. The CDR3 nucleotides are TGTGCCAGCGGAGGAGGCACCGGGGAGCTGTTTTTT. The full variable domain, completed using reference TRBV9 and TRBJ2-2, is DSGVTQTPKHLITATGQRVTLRCSPRSGDLSVYWYQQSLDQGLQFLIQYYNGEERAKGNILERFSAQQFPDLHSELNLSSLELGDSALYFCASGGGTGELFFGEGSRLTVL.

Comment on this clone: The same CDR3 is also encoded by other DNA sequences in this sample. This chain joins TRBV5-1 and TRBJ1-5; D is ambiguous. The CDR3 is 13 amino acids. The ends were cut back, 0 bases at V and 1 base at J, with 2 bases in the middle. Per the germline V gene, CDR1 is SGHRS and CDR2 is YFSETQ. This CDR3 reads CASSLDSNQPQHF. The CDR3 DNA reads as TGCGCCAGCAGCTTGGACAGCAATCAGCCCCAGCATTTT.

In the case of this clone: The sample holds other DNA sequences that translate to the same CDR3. The chain has TRBV5-1 and TRBJ2-5; no firm D call. V was cut by 0 bases and J by 5 bases, with 8 bases left in between. The CDR3 contains 13 residues. CDR1 and CDR2 from the germline V gene are SGHRS and YFSETQ. CDR3 amino acids: CASSLVGGETQYF. The CDR3 DNA reads TGCGCCAGCAGCTTGGTTGGTGGGGAGACCCAGTACTTC.

CDR3 sequence: CASSQAGVSGNTIYF. For the CDR3, the DNA is TGCGCCAGCAGCCAAGCAGGCGTCTCTGGAAACACCATATATTTT. The chain couples TRBV4-3 to TRBJ1-3; D is unresolved. Per germline, CDR1 LGHNA and CDR2 YSLEER. This CDR3 is 15 amino acids long. The V end was cut by 1 base, the J end by 0 bases, with 7 bases between.

The V and J genes are TRBV19 and TRBJ2-6; TRBD2 aligns across 7 bases. Trimming removed 7 bases from V and 0 bases from J; junction bases left unmatched: 6. Germline lookup yields CDR1 LNHDA and CDR2 SQIVND (reference sequence). This CDR3 comprises 16 residues. CDR3 sequence: CASTRTSSSGANVLTF. CDR3 in DNA: TGTGCCAGTACAAGGACTAGTAGCTCTGGGGCCAACGTCCTGACTTTC.

The J gene is TRBJ2-6, the V gene TRBV5-3; D uncertain. TRBV5-3 qualifies as an ORF whose function is uncertain. V lost 0 bases and J lost 3, with 10 bases in between. This CDR3 has 16 amino acids. CDR3: CARSLVSGGGANVLTF. The CDR3 DNA follows: TGTGCCAGAAGCTTGGTTTCGGGTGGTGGGGCCAACGTCCTGACTTTC.

This clone showed up just a few times. The chain employs TRBV7-6 and TRBJ2-5; TRBD1 aligns across 7 bases. The CDR3 is 13 residues long. In germline, CDR1 is SGHVS, CDR2 FNYEAQ. V trimming: 3 bases; J trimming: 5 bases; junction bases outside the gene matches: 3. The chain's CDR3 is CASSFGQAETQYF. In DNA, the CDR3 is TGTGCCAGCAGCTTCGGACAGGCGGAGACCCAGTACTTC.

The rearrangement links TRBV6-6 to TRBJ1-2; 11 bases map to TRBD1. Germline V gene sequence: CDR1 MNHNY, CDR2 SVGAGI (reference sequence). This CDR3 has 16 amino acids. Trimming removed 5 bases from V and 2 bases from J; junction bases left unmatched: 7. The CDR3 nucleotides read TGTGCCAGCAGTCGCCGGGACAGGGGGTTCAACTATGGCTACACCTTC. Protein product: CASSRRDRGFNYGYTF.

This clone was seen a handful of times. The chain combines TRBV2 with TRBJ2-7; 12 nucleotides line up with TRBD2. This CDR3 comprises 14 residues. The V and J ends lost 4 bases and 6 bases, in that order; junction bases with no gene match: 4. Germline CDR1 is SNHLY and CDR2 is FYNNEI. The CDR3 region has the DNA TGTGCCAGCAGTGTCGCTAGCGGGAGGGCCGAGCAGTACTTC. This translates into CASSVASGRAEQYF.

This clone was detected a few times. This CDR3 reads CATSRDVSSYEQYF. In nucleotides, the CDR3 is TGTGCCACCAGCCGGGACGTTAGCTCCTACGAGCAGTACTTC. The chain links TRBV15 to TRBJ2-7; D may match TRBD1 or TRBD2 (5 bases each). Germline CDR1 is LNHNV and CDR2 is YYDKDF (reference sequence). Trimming took off 5 bases at V and 0 bases at J, with 11 bases between the two ends. The CDR3 is made up of 14 amino acids.

This clone has only a few counts. Other DNA variants within this sample encode the same CDR3. The chain employs TRBV7-2 and TRBJ2-1; 7 bases fit TRBD2. Trimming removed 0 bases from V and 4 bases from J; junction bases left unmatched: 3. The CDR3 covers 15 residues. In germline, CDR1 is SGHTA, CDR2 FQGNSA. This CDR3 is CASSLAGGLYNEQFF. CDR3 DNA sequence: TGTGCCAGCAGCTTAGCGGGAGGGCTGTACAATGAGCAGTTCTTC.

The V gene is TRBV7-2, the J gene TRBJ1-2; D is ambiguous. Trimming took off 5 bases at V and 4 bases at J, with 14 bases between the two ends. The CDR3 is 14 residues long. Per germline, CDR1 SGHTA and CDR2 FQGNSA. The CDR3 sequence: CASSLNGEGYGYTF. CDR3 bases: TGTGCCAGCAGCCTGAACGGGGAGGGCTATGGCTACACCTTC.

The gene calls are TRBV15 and TRBJ1-2, with D unresolved. This CDR3 spans 14 amino acids. Germline V gene sequence: CDR1 LNHNV, CDR2 YYDKDF (reference sequence). V lost 0 bases to trimming and J lost 4 bases, with 9 bases between them. The CDR3 spells CATSRDYTAYGYTF. The CDR3 coding sequence is TGTGCCACCAGCAGAGATTACACGGCCTATGGCTACACCTTC.

In this sample, this clone turned up once. The rearrangement links TRBV9 to TRBJ1-4; 9 bases match TRBD1. The CDR3 contains 16 residues. V dropped 7 bases and J dropped 7; count of bases not matched to a gene: 14. Germline values: CDR1 SGDLS, CDR2 YYNGEE. The CDR3 region has the DNA TGTGCCAGCTCCTTAGGGACAGGGAATGCAGGTGAAAAACTGTTTTTT. As protein: CASSLGTGNAGEKLFF.